This passage covers 19 T cell receptor beta chains from one sample sequenced in a study of blood T cell repertoires in COVID-19. Some clones are missing from TCRdb's copy, which holds only in-frame ones; the method was immunoSEQ multiplex PCR. The sample has about 88,000 clones, around 90% seen once. Material: peripheral blood. The receptor set was obtained from a man between 18 and 29 years old with COVID-19, enrolled during active disease.

This clone has just one count. The germline gene is not matched at one end of the junction; a read error may be the cause. The rearrangement links TRBV18 to TRBJ1-4; 8 bases fit TRBD1. CDR3 length: 14 amino acids. Germline V lookup: CDR1 KGHSH, CDR2 LQKENI. This chain's CDR3 is CASSPETGVEKLLF. Here the CDR3 DNA reads TGTGCCAGCTCACCAGAGACAGGGGTGGAAAAACTGCTTTTT.

This clone was seen a single time. V is TRBV4-1 and J is TRBJ2-1; 7 bases fit TRBD2. CDR1 is MGHRA and CDR2 is YSYEKL in the germline V gene. This CDR3 has 16 amino acids. The trim removed 1 base at V and 4 bases at J, leaving 7 bases unmatched. The chain's CDR3 is CASSQGVAGAYNEQFF. DNA for the CDR3: TGCGCCAGCAGCCAAGGAGTCGCGGGAGCGTACAATGAGCAGTTCTTC.

There are a few counts of this clone. V and J are TRBV12-3 or TRBV12-4 and TRBJ2-7, with D maybe TRBD1 (5 bases). V lost 1 base and J lost 11, with 15 bases in between. The CDR3 sequence is 13 residues long. CDR3 amino acids: CASSLGQGEREYF. CDR3 coding DNA: TGTGCCAGCAGTTTAGGCCAGGGCGAGAGAGAGTACTTC.

The chain is built from TRBV6-6 and TRBJ2-7; 10 positions match TRBD1. V lost 4 bases and J lost 3; bases outside the gene matches: 6. CDR3 length: 15 residues. CDR1 and CDR2 from the germline V gene are MNHNY and SVGAGI (reference sequence). The CDR3 coding sequence is TGTGCCAGCAGTTTCGGGGGACAGGGGATCTACGAGCAGTACTTC. It codes for CASSFGGQGIYEQYF.

This chain uses TRBV4-3 with TRBJ2-3, with 7 bases matching TRBD2. Germline loops: CDR1 LGHNA, CDR2 YSLEER. CDR3 length: 16 amino acids. After removal of 5 bases from V and 6 bases from J, the junction contained 14 bases not matched to a gene. This CDR3 is CASSLRAAGAGDTQYF. CDR3 sequence (DNA): TGCGCCAGCAGCTTAAGGGCGGCGGGAGCAGGGGATACGCAGTATTTT.

This clone was detected once. The rearrangement uses TRBV11-3 and TRBJ2-7; D possibly corresponds to TRBD2 (6 bases). Germline CDR1 is SGHNT and CDR2 is YENEEA. The V end was cut by 1 base, the J end by 4 bases, with 14 bases between. The CDR3 runs 15 residues. The CDR3 loop reads CASSLAYGTDYEQYF. DNA for the CDR3: TGTGCCAGCAGCTTAGCCTACGGGACTGATTACGAGCAGTACTTC.

The rearrangement links TRBV6-2 or TRBV6-3 to TRBJ2-2, with TRBD2 matching over 9 bases. The CDR3 totals 15 residues. The junction had 4 bases not matched to a gene; V was cut back by 6 bases and J by 2 bases. Germline V gene data show CDR1 as MNHEY and CDR2 as SVGEGT. The CDR3 sequence: CASSQTSGNTGELFF. The CDR3, as DNA: TGTGCCAGCAGCCAGACTAGCGGAAACACCGGGGAGCTGTTTTTT.

The chain uses TRBV7-9 and TRBJ2-7; possibly TRBD2 for D (6 bases). CDR3 length: 16 amino acids. The germline V gene has CDR1 SEHNR and CDR2 FQNEAQ (reference sequence). V lost 3 bases, J lost 3 bases, and 18 bases lay in between. The CDR3 DNA reads TGTGCCAGCAGCTTTCACGGGACTCATAACCGCTACGAGCAGTACTTC. Residues: CASSFHGTHNRYEQYF.

The chain employs TRBV29-1 and TRBJ2-2; tentative D call: TRBD1 (6 bases). Trimming cost V 6 bases and J 0 bases, with 8 bases left between them. CDR3 length: 13 amino acids. Per the germline V gene, CDR1 is SQVTM and CDR2 is ANQGSEA. The DNA for the CDR3 is TGCAGCGTGGGACACTCGAACACCGGGGAGCTGTTTTTT. Translated, it gives CSVGHSNTGELFF.

The rearrangement uses TRBV3-1 (or the pseudogene TRBV3-2) and TRBJ2-7; 9 bases line up with TRBD1. J lost 0 bases, V lost 5 bases, and 11 bases had no gene match. The CDR3 covers 17 residues. The germline V gene has CDR1 LGHDT and CDR2 YNNKEL (reference sequence). The CDR3 DNA sequence: TGTGCCAGCAGCTTGACCGGGACAGGGTTTTACTCCTACGAGCAGTACTTC. Protein: CASSLTGTGFYSYEQYF.

The chain couples TRBV19 to TRBJ1-5; 9 bases are a match to TRBD1. The V segment lost 6 bases and the J segment 7 bases; nucleotides outside the gene matches: 13. Germline loops: CDR1 LNHDA, CDR2 SQIVND (reference sequence). This CDR3 spans 16 amino acids. CDR3 sequence reads: CASREKGQGGYQPQHF. CDR3 in DNA: TGTGCCAGTAGAGAAAAGGGACAGGGAGGGTACCAGCCCCAGCATTTT.

The chain employs TRBV6-1 and TRBJ2-7, with TRBD1 identical over 8 bases. This CDR3 comprises 15 residues. Germline V gene sequence: CDR1 MNHNS, CDR2 SASEGT. Trimming took 2 bases from V and 2 from J; bases not matched to a gene: 5. The CDR3 sequence is CASSEPGGFTYEQYF. The DNA of the CDR3 is TGTGCCAGCAGTGAACCAGGGGGCTTTACCTACGAGCAGTACTTC.

V is TRBV5-8 and J is TRBJ2-1, with TRBD2 identical over 7 bases. Trimming took 0 bases from V and 2 from J; bases not matched to a gene: 2. The germline V gene encodes CDR1 SGHTS and CDR2 YDEGEE. CDR3 length: 15 residues. The CDR3 reads CASSLVAGAYNEQFF. The CDR3 DNA reads as TGTGCCAGCAGCTTGGTGGCGGGGGCCTACAATGAGCAGTTCTTC.

The rearrangement joins TRBV24-1 to TRBJ2-1, with 8 bases matching TRBD1. Germline V gene sequence: CDR1 KGHDR, CDR2 SFDVKD. Trimming cost V 9 bases and J 7 bases; bases outside gene matches: 10. This CDR3 is 14 amino acids long. The CDR3 DNA sequence: TGTGCCACCTCACCGTTGACAGGGGAGAATGAGCAGTTCTTC. Its translation is CATSPLTGENEQFF.

This chain uses TRBV12-3 or TRBV12-4 with TRBJ1-5; D call uncertain. This CDR3 region has 13 residues. V lost 6 bases and J 4 bases, leaving 10 bases between the germline ends. CDR3 residues: CASRPGRNQPQHF. The CDR3 DNA is TGTGCCAGCAGGCCAGGCAGGAATCAGCCCCAGCATTTT.

The chain employs TRBV5-4 and TRBJ2-3; 8 bases map to TRBD2. Germline V gene sequence: CDR1 SGHNT, CDR2 YYREEE (reference sequence). The CDR3 runs 15 residues. Germline trimming cut 4 bases from V and 2 bases from J; bases unmatched to any gene: 6. The CDR3 loop is CASSQGLAVTDTQYF. CDR3 nucleotides: TGTGCCAGCAGCCAAGGACTAGCAGTCACAGATACGCAGTATTTT.

As concerns this clone: Within the sample, other DNA sequences also encode this same CDR3. The chain uses TRBV24-1 and TRBJ2-5, with 10 bases that match TRBD2. The CDR3 length is 15 residues. Unmatched junction bases numbered 6, after V lost 4 bases and J lost 5 bases. CDR1 is KGHDR and CDR2 is SFDVKD in the germline V gene. In DNA form, the CDR3 reads TGTGCCACCAGTGACCGGACTAGCGGAAGGGAGACCCAGTACTTC. It codes for CATSDRTSGRETQYF.

The count of this clone is one. The V gene is TRBV6-5, the J gene TRBJ1-5; D might be TRBD1 (5 bases). CDR3 length equals 13 residues. Trimming left V 1 base short and J 5 bases short, with 6 bases between. The V gene's germline CDR1 is MNHEY and CDR2 SVGAGI. CDR3 region: CASSYFRDQPQHF. The CDR3, as DNA: TGTGCCAGCAGTTACTTCAGGGATCAGCCCCAGCATTTT.

The gene calls are TRBV5-1 and TRBJ1-3, with 7 bases matching TRBD1. V trimming: 4 bases; J trimming: 3 bases; junction bases outside the gene matches: 7. Germline CDR1 reads SGHRS; CDR2 reads YFSETQ. CDR3 length equals 15 residues. CDR3 DNA sequence: TGCGCCAGCAGCCCTGAGGGGGCGAATGGAAACACCATATATTTT. Protein product: CASSPEGANGNTIYF.